The source of this T cell receptor (beta chain) is a study of T cell repertoires in cytomegalovirus infection. TCRdb analysed the reads with MiXCR anew, one entry per CDR3 protein. The table lists about 770,000 distinct CDR3 sequences, 25% to 30% of them singletons. The V gene's germline CDR1 is SQVTM and CDR2 ANQGSEA. This CDR3 has 10 residues. V was pared by 5 bases and J by 5 bases, with 6 bases between. Overall study results and limits: The cumulative frequency of public TCR beta families identified carriers of CMV plus the relevant HLA.

Notes on this clonotype: Its antigen is currently unknown.

This clonotype originated in a human donor in good health (CMV status not recorded). Some clones in this sample may be carry-over from other donors' samples. Here the sequenced sample was cultured CD8+ T cells from PBMCs, taken from culture after CMV antigen stimulation. J is TRBJ1-1 and V is TRBV29-1; tentatively, D is TRBD1 (5 bases). CDR3 nucleotides: TGCAGCGTTCGGGGGACTGAAGCTTTCTTT. Encoded protein: CSVRGTEAFF.